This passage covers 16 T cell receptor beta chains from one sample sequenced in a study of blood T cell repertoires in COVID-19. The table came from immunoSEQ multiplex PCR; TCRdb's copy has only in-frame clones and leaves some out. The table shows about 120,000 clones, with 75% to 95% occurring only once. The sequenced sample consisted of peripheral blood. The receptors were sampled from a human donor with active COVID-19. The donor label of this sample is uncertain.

CDR3 bases: TGTGCCAGCAGTTTCGGGCGGGGGGGCGTGGAGACCCAGTACTTC. It yields the protein CASSFGRGGVETQYF. This sequence joins TRBV27 and TRBJ2-5, with 9 bases lining up with TRBD2. Germline V gene sequence: CDR1 MNHEY, CDR2 SMNVEV (reference sequence). The length of the CDR3 is 15 residues. With V trimmed by 3 bases and J by 5 bases, 7 bases remained unmatched.

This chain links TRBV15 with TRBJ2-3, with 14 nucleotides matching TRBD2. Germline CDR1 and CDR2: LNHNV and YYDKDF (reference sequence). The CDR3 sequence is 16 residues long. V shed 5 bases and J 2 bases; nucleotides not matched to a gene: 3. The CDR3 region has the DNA TGTGCCACCAGCGGGGGACTAGCGGGAGTCACAGATACGCAGTATTTT. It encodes CATSGGLAGVTDTQYF.

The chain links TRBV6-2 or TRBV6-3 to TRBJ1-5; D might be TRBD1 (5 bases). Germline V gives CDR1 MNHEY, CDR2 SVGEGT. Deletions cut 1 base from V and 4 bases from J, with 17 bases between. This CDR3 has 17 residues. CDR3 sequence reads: CASSYLSTERWNQPQHF. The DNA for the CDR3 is TGTGCCAGCAGTTACTTGTCGACAGAAAGGTGGAATCAGCCCCAGCATTTT.

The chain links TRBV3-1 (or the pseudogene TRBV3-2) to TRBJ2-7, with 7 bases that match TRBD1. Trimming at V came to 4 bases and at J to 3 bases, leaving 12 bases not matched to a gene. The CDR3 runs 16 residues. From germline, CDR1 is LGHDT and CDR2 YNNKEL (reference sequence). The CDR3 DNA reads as TGTGCCAGCAGCCCACTTCGACAGGGAGACTACTACGAGCAGTACTTC. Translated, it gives CASSPLRQGDYYEQYF.

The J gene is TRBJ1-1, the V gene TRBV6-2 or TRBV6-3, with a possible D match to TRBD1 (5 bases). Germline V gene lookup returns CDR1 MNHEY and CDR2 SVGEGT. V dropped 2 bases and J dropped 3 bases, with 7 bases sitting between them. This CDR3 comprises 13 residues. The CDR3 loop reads CASSYPGHTEAFF. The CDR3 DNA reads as TGTGCCAGCAGTTACCCAGGGCACACTGAAGCTTTCTTT.

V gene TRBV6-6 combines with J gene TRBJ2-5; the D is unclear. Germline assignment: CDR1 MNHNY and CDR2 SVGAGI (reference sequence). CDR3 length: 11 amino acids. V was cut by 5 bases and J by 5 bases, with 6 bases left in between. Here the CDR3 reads CASSIGETQYF. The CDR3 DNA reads TGTGCCAGCAGTATCGGGGAGACCCAGTACTTC.

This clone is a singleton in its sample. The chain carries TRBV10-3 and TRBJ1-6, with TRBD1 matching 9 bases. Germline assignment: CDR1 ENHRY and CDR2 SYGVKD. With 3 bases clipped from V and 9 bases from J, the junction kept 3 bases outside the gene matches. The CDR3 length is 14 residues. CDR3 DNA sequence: TGTGCCATCAGTGAAGGGACAGGGAGTTCACCCCTCCACTTT. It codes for CAISEGTGSSPLHF.

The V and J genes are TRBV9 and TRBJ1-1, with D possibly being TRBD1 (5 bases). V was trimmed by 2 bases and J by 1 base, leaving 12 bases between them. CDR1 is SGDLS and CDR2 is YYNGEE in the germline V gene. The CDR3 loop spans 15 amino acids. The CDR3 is CASSVEGHGNTEAFF. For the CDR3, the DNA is TGTGCCAGCAGCGTGGAGGGGCATGGGAACACTGAAGCTTTCTTT.

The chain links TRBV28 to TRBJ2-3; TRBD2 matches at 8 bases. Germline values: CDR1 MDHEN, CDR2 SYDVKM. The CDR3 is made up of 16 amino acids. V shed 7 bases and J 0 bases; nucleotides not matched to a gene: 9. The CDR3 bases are TGTGCCAGCAAGCCCCCCGGGGGGGCTAGCACAGATACGCAGTATTTT. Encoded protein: CASKPPGGASTDTQYF.

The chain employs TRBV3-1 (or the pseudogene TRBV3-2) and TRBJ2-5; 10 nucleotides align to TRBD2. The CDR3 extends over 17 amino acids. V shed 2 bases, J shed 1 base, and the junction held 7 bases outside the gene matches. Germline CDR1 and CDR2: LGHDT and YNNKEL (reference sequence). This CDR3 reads CASSQWKSGGAQETQYF. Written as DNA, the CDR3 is TGTGCCAGCAGCCAATGGAAAAGCGGGGGGGCCCAAGAGACCCAGTACTTC.

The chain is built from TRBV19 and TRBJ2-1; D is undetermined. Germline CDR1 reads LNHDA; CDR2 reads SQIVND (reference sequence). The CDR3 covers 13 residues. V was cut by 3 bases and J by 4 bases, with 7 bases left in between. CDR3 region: CASSILGYNEQFF. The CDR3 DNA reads TGTGCCAGTAGTATTCTAGGATACAATGAGCAGTTCTTC.

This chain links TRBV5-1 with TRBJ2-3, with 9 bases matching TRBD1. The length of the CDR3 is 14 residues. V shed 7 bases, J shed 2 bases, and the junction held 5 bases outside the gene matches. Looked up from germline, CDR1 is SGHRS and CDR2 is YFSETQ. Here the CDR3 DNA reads TGCGCCAGCGACAGGGGGAGTGACACAGATACGCAGTATTTT. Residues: CASDRGSDTDTQYF.

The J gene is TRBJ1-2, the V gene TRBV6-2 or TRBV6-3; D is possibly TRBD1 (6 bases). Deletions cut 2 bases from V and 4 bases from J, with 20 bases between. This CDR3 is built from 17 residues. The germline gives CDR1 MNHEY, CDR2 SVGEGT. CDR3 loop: CASSYTEITGIGYGYTF. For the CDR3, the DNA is TGTGCCAGCAGTTACACCGAAATAACAGGGATCGGCTATGGCTACACCTTC.

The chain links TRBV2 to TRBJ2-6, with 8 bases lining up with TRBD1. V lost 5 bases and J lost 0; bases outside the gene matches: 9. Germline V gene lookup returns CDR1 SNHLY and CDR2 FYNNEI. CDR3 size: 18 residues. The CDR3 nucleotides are TGTGCCAGCAGTACACCCCGGACAGGGAGCTCTGGGGCCAACGTCCTGACTTTC. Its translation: CASSTPRTGSSGANVLTF.

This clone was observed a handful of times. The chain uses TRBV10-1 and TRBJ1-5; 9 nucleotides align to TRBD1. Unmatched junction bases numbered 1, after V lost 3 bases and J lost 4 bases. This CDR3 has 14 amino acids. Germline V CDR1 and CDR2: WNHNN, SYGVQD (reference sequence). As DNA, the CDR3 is TGCGCCAGCAGTGACGGACAGGGGAATCAGCCCCAGCATTTT. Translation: CASSDGQGNQPQHF.

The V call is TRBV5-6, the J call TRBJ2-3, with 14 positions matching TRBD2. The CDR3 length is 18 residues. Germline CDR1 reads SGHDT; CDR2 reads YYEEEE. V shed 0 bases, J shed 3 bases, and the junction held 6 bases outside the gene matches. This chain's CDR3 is CASSLGLRTSGGTDTQYF. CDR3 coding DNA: TGTGCCAGCAGCTTGGGCCTAAGGACTAGCGGGGGGACAGATACGCAGTATTTT.